This TCR beta chain was found in a study of blood T cell repertoires in COVID-19. Study details: The United States, Italy and Spain were the sources of the acute and convalescent COVID-19 samples. In each case, the material was cDNA or gDNA derived from T cells, B-cell-depleted T cells, or PBMCs.

As originally analysed: Reference gene primer amplification in the assay estimated nucleated cell counts. The data were produced by immunoSEQ multiplex PCR, yet TCRdb's version contains in-frame clones alone and is incomplete. That table supplies the V and J calls and clone size; D and trimming were determined from the DNA. The sample shows 180,000 or so clones, approximately 90% of them seen only once. Sequencing input: peripheral blood. The clonotype was recovered from a young man with active or convalescent COVID-19.

CDR3 sequence: CASSLESGGANSPLHF. The CDR3 DNA reads TGTGCCAGCAGCTTGGAATCAGGGGGCGCAAATTCACCCCTCCACTTT. The chain recombines TRBV5-4 with TRBJ1-6; 8 nucleotides agree with TRBD1. This CDR3 has 16 residues. Germline values: CDR1 SGHNT, CDR2 YYREEE (reference sequence). With V trimmed by 0 bases and J by 7 bases, 6 bases remained unmatched. The whole variable domain, remainder taken from reference TRBV5-4 and TRBJ1-6, is ETGVTQSPTHLIKTRGQQVTLRCSSQSGHNTVSWYQQALGQGPQFIFQYYREEENGRGNFPPRFSGLQFPNYSSELNVNALELDDSALYLCASSLESGGANSPLHFGNGTRLTVT.